The text below deals with one T cell receptor beta chain. Its antigen is not yet known. No much larger clone exists at a distance of one base, and base qualities are not known. Including the terminal cysteine and phenylalanine, the CDR3 comprises 14 residues. The read is trimmed to its CDR3 DNA, 42 bases read in frame from base 1. The germline V gene provides CDR1 SGHAT and CDR2 FQNNGV. The trim is 0 bases for V and 9 bases for J, with a gap of 12 bases between the germline ends. Libraries came from 5' RACE. The sample was run on an Illumina HiSeq 2500. A second PCR of roughly 7 to 11 cycles was performed with a sample-barcoded 5' primer and a J-beta primer mix. A template-switch 5' adaptor carrying 12 random nucleotides introduced a unique molecular identifier onto each TCR beta cDNA molecule. Each sample yielded at least 3 million CDR3-containing paired-end reads. First-strand cDNA was synthesized from all RNA with the Mint cDNA synthesis kit, primed by a TRBC-specific oligonucleotide. All cDNA was treated with uracil-DNA glycosylase and then went through a first 18-cycle PCR with the universal primers M1SS and BC2_uni_R. In the original analysis: Normalization of each sample was performed by random selection of 1 million high-quality reads, each carrying a distinct molecular identifier. Instead of being binned into consensus sequences, reads that shared molecular identifiers were thrown out. MiTCR, run with a Q25 quality threshold and the strictest error-elimination algorithm, handled CDR3 identification, clonotype clustering and error correction. A nonparametric unseen species model using Euler transformation provided a lower-bound estimate of total TCR beta diversity. TCRdb reprocessed the public reads (quality trimming at Q25 with fastp, clone calling with MiXCR) and kept in-frame beta chains. Rows with one shared CDR3 protein collapse into an entry with the most common genes and DNA. The V and J calls, along with clone size, are taken from TCRdb and not from the paper's own processing. This sample lists about a million distinct CDR3 sequences; 51% were detected once. In total, the top ten clones hold about 22% of the sample.

The data were obtained in a study of blood T cells in healthy people across ages (dated by TCRdb to 2015 to 2017). Regarding the research as a whole: In model experiments, template switching captured about one uniquely barcoded TCR beta cDNA molecule for every two T cells. The donors were split into four age groups: young (average around 15 years), middle-aged (over 35), aged (approximately 60) and long-lived (under 90). To avoid experimental bias, donors of different ages were spread randomly across the sequencing lanes. To track age-related changes in TCR beta repertoire diversity, the study relied on deep sequencing normalized with unique cDNA molecular identifiers. The study analyzed two additional independent replicas of 1 million unique cDNA reads from the same blood draw for two donors, one aged 18 to 29 and one aged 80 or older.

Beyond this particular receptor, the publication reports: As age increased, observed TCR beta diversity per million T cells dropped in a roughly linear way, and a significant reduction was already evident by age 40. Estimates of total diversity from one million sequenced T cells were regarded as lower bounds and underestimates. Observed TCR beta diversity correlated strongly with the percentage of naive T cells measured by flow cytometry. Conclusive comparison of naive and antigen-experienced compartments was prevented by the profiling of bulk unsorted PBMCs. Compared with the aged group, the long-lived group had more naive CD4+ T cells, fewer expanded clones and increased TCR diversity, a pattern suggesting age selection. Because the CMV infection status of the donors was unknown, age-related changes in expanded clonotypes may potentially have been confounded.

The roughly 39 donors, aged roughly 6 to 100 years, were systemically healthy Caucasian individuals from Russia. Roughly 9.5 milliliters of peripheral blood were drawn from each donor into EDTA-treated Vacutainer tubes. Ficoll-Paque density-gradient centrifugation was used to isolate PBMCs, with at least 6.5 million per sample. Trizol reagent was used to extract total RNA from the PBMCs, yielding at least 6 micrograms per sample. For every donor, an aliquot of PBMCs went through flow cytometry to measure the percentages of naive CD45RAhigh/CD27high T cells. Sequencing input: blood. The chain employs TRBV11-2 and TRBJ2-4; the D region is possibly TRBD1 or TRBD2, each matching across 5 bases. The sequence derives from an older woman in good health. In nucleotides, the sequence is TGTGCCAGCAGCTTAGAGGCCGGGGCCTTCATTCAGTACTTC. It encodes CASSLEAGAFIQYF.